The entry below describes one T cell receptor beta chain. What it binds is unknown. Treatment indicated: oral pan-JAK inhibitor, 5-10 mg twice daily. Germline CDR1 and CDR2: LNHNV and YYDKDF (reference sequence). Trimming took 7 bases from V and 2 from J, leaving 11 bases between them. The CDR3 length is 13 residues. This sample was included in a study of CD8+ T cells in alopecia areata. Study results and limitations: Many expanded lesional clones persisted in scalp and blood during tofacitinib treatment.

Extracted RNA was reverse transcribed into cDNA, the sequencing template. Clones were read by immunoSEQ multiplex PCR, and TCRdb kept only the in-frame ones, dropping some. Of 60,000 to 85,000 clones in the sample, around 61% were seen once. The source of this sequence is a human donor with alopecia areata. The input for sequencing was CD8+ T cells sorted from blood, taken at week 24, from a patient treated with tofacitinib. The V call is TRBV15, the J call TRBJ2-5, with D unclear. The CDR3 DNA is TGTGCCACCACAGAGTATCCACAAGAGACCCAGTACTTC. Residues: CATTEYPQETQYF.